The T cell receptor (beta chain) under discussion was sequenced for a study of CD8 T cells in Susac syndrome. Study context: Among the sequenced Susac syndrome patients, about six had active disease while about eight were in remission. At the time their blood was drawn, patients with Susac syndrome were either therapy-naive, on corticosteroids (with some of them also receiving intravenous immunoglobulin), or on intravenous immunoglobulin alone.

This CDR3 contains 14 residues. V was pared by 0 bases and J by 5 bases, with 3 bases of the junction left unmatched. Germline lookup yields CDR1 SGDLS and CDR2 YYNGEE. Reverse transcription of roughly 0.5 to 1 ug RNA was carried out with random hexamers. Multiplex immunoSEQ PCR targeted 54 Vbeta and 13 Jbeta TCR beta segments. TCRdb used MiXCR to reprocess the immunoSEQ multiplex PCR reads, holding one entry per CDR3 protein. This table holds some 110,000 distinct CDR3 sequences, approximately 95% found once. The material sequenced was CD8+ T cells from PBMCs. The V gene is TRBV9, the J gene TRBJ2-3; 7 bases map to TRBD1. This sequence was found in a human donor with Susac syndrome. CDR3 amino acids: CASSVEGAVDTQYF. In DNA, the CDR3 is TGTGCCAGCAGCGTAGAGGGGGCTGTAGATACGCAGTATTTT.